Listed here are 21 T cell receptor beta chains from one sample, sequenced in a study of CD4 T cells in relation to SARS-CoV-2 and coronaviruses. These receptors' targets are unknown. TCRdb's copy holds only in-frame clones and misses some; the assay was immunoSEQ multiplex PCR. The data show 38,000 or so clones, 60% to 80% seen once. Sample: memory CD4+ T cells from PBMCs, cultured in vitro. These receptors all stem from an adult with COVID-19.

The table lists this clone with a few counts. The chain carries TRBV6-2 or TRBV6-3 and TRBJ2-1, with D tentatively TRBD1 (5 bases). This CDR3 comprises 16 residues. Germline CDR1 and CDR2: MNHEY and SVGEGT. V lost 5 bases and J 8 bases, leaving 22 bases between the germline ends. CDR3 nucleotides: TGTGCCAGCAGTACCCCATTGGGGCGCAGTAAGGATGAGCAGTTCTTC. Its protein is CASSTPLGRSKDEQFF.

V gene TRBV25-1 combines with J gene TRBJ2-3, with TRBD2 identical over 7 bases. After removal of 6 bases from V and 0 bases from J, the junction contained 9 bases not matched to a gene. The CDR3 spans 16 residues. CDR1 is MGHDK, CDR2 SYGVNS, per germline. CDR3 protein: CASSGNLAESTDTQYF. In nucleotides, the CDR3 is TGTGCCAGCAGCGGAAACCTAGCGGAGAGCACAGATACGCAGTATTTT.

The chain uses TRBV4-3 and TRBJ1-5; perhaps TRBD1 as D (5 bases). Trimming stripped 0 bases from V and 7 bases from J, with 7 bases between. Germline V CDR1 and CDR2: LGHNA, YSLEER. This CDR3 contains 13 residues. CDR3 in amino acids: CASSQEGGQPQHF. CDR3 DNA sequence: TGCGCCAGCAGCCAAGAGGGGGGACAGCCCCAGCATTTT.

This clone was counted between two and nine times. The V gene is TRBV18, the J gene TRBJ2-7, with 7 bases aligning to TRBD2. This CDR3 has 13 residues. The V gene end was trimmed by 6 bases and the J gene end by 3 bases; junction bases not matched to a gene: 5. Germline V lookup: CDR1 KGHSH, CDR2 LQKENI. The CDR3 region has the DNA TGTGCCAGCTCCGCGGGAGATTACTACGAGCAGTACTTC. Its translation is CASSAGDYYEQYF.

The chain couples TRBV9 to TRBJ1-1; 11 bases line up with TRBD1. The CDR3 totals 17 residues. Trimming removed 3 bases from V and 1 base from J; junction bases left unmatched: 8. Germline assignment: CDR1 SGDLS and CDR2 YYNGEE. CDR3: CASSAWDRGGQNTEAFF. CDR3 nucleotides: TGTGCCAGCAGCGCGTGGGACAGGGGGGGACAGAACACTGAAGCTTTCTTT.

V gene TRBV9 combines with J gene TRBJ2-5; the match to TRBD1 covers 7 bases. V dropped 0 bases and J dropped 4; count of bases not matched to a gene: 12. The CDR3 contains 17 residues. Germline lookup yields CDR1 SGDLS and CDR2 YYNGEE. CDR3 protein: CASSVGYGQVVGETQYF. The DNA for the CDR3 is TGTGCCAGCAGCGTAGGCTACGGACAGGTGGTTGGAGAGACCCAGTACTTC.

The chain uses TRBV10-3 and TRBJ2-1; 10 nucleotides align to TRBD2. The CDR3 has 13 amino acids. Looked up from germline, CDR1 is ENHRY and CDR2 is SYGVKD. V lost 8 bases, J lost 8 bases, and 6 bases stayed unmatched. The CDR3 DNA reads as TGTGCCATCGGCGGGACTAGCGATGATGAGCAGTTCTTC. It specifies CAIGGTSDDEQFF.

This chain links TRBV5-4 with TRBJ2-7; TRBD1 agrees at 7 bases. This CDR3 has 16 residues. Trimming removed 4 bases from V and 1 base from J; junction bases left unmatched: 11. CDR1 SGHNT and CDR2 YYREEE come from the germline V gene (reference sequence). CDR3 DNA sequence: TGTGCCAGCAGCCCCGTGCCGGGACAGTCGTCCTACGAGCAGTACTTC. It specifies CASSPVPGQSSYEQYF.

V is TRBV19 and J is TRBJ2-7; no reliable D call. The CDR3 has 11 residues. Germline V lookup: CDR1 LNHDA, CDR2 SQIVND (reference sequence). V was pared by 5 bases and J by 4 bases, with 6 bases between. For the CDR3, the DNA is TGTGCCAGTAGTTCGAAATACGAGCAGTACTTC. Translating it yields CASSSKYEQYF.

The chain joins TRBV9 to TRBJ1-2; no definite D call. The CDR3 extends over 12 amino acids. The germline V gene encodes CDR1 SGDLS and CDR2 YYNGEE. V was pared by 3 bases and J by 8 bases, with 11 bases between. Here the CDR3 reads CASSELGGGYTF. In DNA, the CDR3 is TGTGCCAGCAGCGAGTTGGGCGGCGGCTACACCTTC.

The J gene is TRBJ2-2, the V gene TRBV3-1 (or the pseudogene TRBV3-2); D is tentatively TRBD1 or TRBD2 (5 bases each). The V gene's germline CDR1 is LGHDT and CDR2 YNNKEL (reference sequence). V was pared by 1 base and J by 6 bases, with 18 bases between. The CDR3 loop spans 17 amino acids. CDR3 amino acids: CASSQVRPGRGAGELFF. The DNA for the CDR3 is TGTGCCAGCAGCCAAGTTCGACCGGGAAGGGGCGCCGGGGAGCTGTTTTTT.

To note about this clone: A read error may produce the germline difference seen at one junction end. CDR3 in DNA: TGTGCCAGCAGCGGCGGGGATTCGCTGGTGAGTGTCTTT. Protein: CASSGGDSLVSVF. The chain uses TRBV5-8 and TRBJ1-1; D ambiguous. CDR1 SGHTS and CDR2 YDEGEE come from the germline V gene. The CDR3 contains 13 residues.

Regarding this clone: The junction differs from germline at one of its ends, possibly a read error. The V call is TRBV2, the J call TRBJ2-1; D is uncertain. Germline V CDR1 and CDR2: SNHLY, FYNNEI. The CDR3 loop spans 12 amino acids. This chain's CDR3 is CATSLVGPEQFF. The DNA for the CDR3 is TGTGCCACCAGTCTAGTTGGCCCAGAGCAGTTCTTC. Full variable domain (missing parts from reference TRBV2 and TRBJ2-1): EPEVTQTPSHQVTQMGQEVILRCVPISNHLYFYWYRQILGQKVEFLVSFYNNEISEKSEIFDDQFSVERPDGSNFTLKIRSTKLEDSAMYFCATSLVGPEQFFGPGTRLTVL.

The rearrangement links TRBV7-8 to TRBJ2-3, with D tentatively TRBD2 (5 bases). With 2 bases removed from V and 2 bases from J, the gap between germline ends came to 17 bases. CDR1 SGHVS and CDR2 FQNEAQ come from the germline V gene. CDR3 size: 17 residues. The CDR3: CASSLRRFAAPTDTQYF. The CDR3 DNA follows: TGTGCCAGCAGCTTAAGGAGGTTTGCGGCTCCCACAGATACGCAGTATTTT. Combining the CDR3 with reference TRBV7-8 and TRBJ2-3 gives the whole variable domain GAGVSQSPRYKVAKRGQDVALRCDPISGHVSLFWYQQALGQGPEFLTYFQNEAQLDKSGLPSDRFFAERPEGSVSTLKIQRTQQEDSAVYLCASSLRRFAAPTDTQYFGPGTRLTVL.

This clone was observed a handful of times. The CDR3 loop reads CSVEAREGYNEQFF. CDR3 nucleotides: TGCAGCGTTGAAGCCCGGGAGGGATACAATGAGCAGTTCTTC. This chain uses TRBV29-1 with TRBJ2-1; TRBD2 matches at 8 bases. This CDR3 has 14 residues. V trimming: 1 base; J trimming: 4 bases; junction bases outside the gene matches: 3. Germline CDR1 is SQVTM and CDR2 is ANQGSEA.

The rearrangement joins TRBV2 to TRBJ1-6; 10 nucleotides align to TRBD1. V trimming: 4 bases; J trimming: 10 bases; junction bases outside the gene matches: 4. The CDR3 is made up of 14 amino acids. The germline V gene encodes CDR1 SNHLY and CDR2 FYNNEI. CDR3 coding DNA: TGTGCCAGCAGTGTAGACAGGGGGCAGTCACCCCTCCACTTT. This sequence encodes CASSVDRGQSPLHF.

The chain carries TRBV7-9 and TRBJ2-1; no clear D gene. This CDR3 comprises 14 residues. V shed 5 bases and J shed 9 bases, with 17 bases lying between them. Germline V CDR1 and CDR2: SEHNR, FQNEAQ (reference sequence). In DNA form, the CDR3 reads TGTGCCAGCAGCCCCGAGACACCCTGGGGTGAGCAGTTCTTC. As protein: CASSPETPWGEQFF.

V and J are TRBV12-3 or TRBV12-4 and TRBJ2-1, with D unresolved. V was pared by 4 bases and J by 2 bases, with 6 bases between. This CDR3 is 13 amino acids long. The DNA of the CDR3 is TGTGCCAGCAGTTGGAGCCCCTACAATGAGCAGTTCTTC. Protein: CASSWSPYNEQFF.

This chain uses TRBV4-1 with TRBJ2-7, with 8 positions matching TRBD2. V was pared by 4 bases and J by 3 bases, with 8 bases of the junction left unmatched. Per germline, CDR1 MGHRA and CDR2 YSYEKL. The length of the CDR3 is 15 residues. The CDR3: CASSPAKLAVYEQYF. CDR3 DNA: TGCGCCAGCAGCCCGGCCAAACTAGCGGTCTACGAGCAGTACTTC.

The chain couples TRBV2 to TRBJ2-1; tentative D call: TRBD2 (7 bases). Germline CDR1 is SNHLY and CDR2 is FYNNEI. This CDR3 region has 20 residues. The germline V and J ends were trimmed by 5 bases and 0 bases, with 26 bases remaining between them. The DNA of the CDR3 is TGTGCCAGCAGTACGGAACAGGGACTATTCCTTACACGCTCCTACAATGAGCAGTTCTTC. Amino acid sequence: CASSTEQGLFLTRSYNEQFF.

The rearrangement uses TRBV5-4 and TRBJ2-7; 11 bases fit TRBD1. Germline assignment: CDR1 SGHNT and CDR2 YYREEE (reference sequence). V lost 0 bases, J lost 6 bases, and 5 bases stayed unmatched. The CDR3 is made up of 15 amino acids. Written as DNA, the CDR3 is TGTGCCAGCAGCTTGGCGTATGGGACAGGGGGCGAGCAGTACTTC. This sequence encodes CASSLAYGTGGEQYF.